This T cell receptor (beta chain) was obtained from a study of blood T cell repertoires in COVID-19 (dated by TCRdb to about 2020). Background for the entire study: Samples from collaborators originated in the United States, Italy and Spain and spanned both the acute and convalescent phases of COVID-19. The material from the prospective study consisted of cDNA or gDNA derived from T cells, B-cell-depleted T cells, or PBMCs. HLA class I and class II types, where available, came from metadata supplied by the sample provider rather than from assay-based typing. Samples were obtained from the ongoing ImmuneRACE study (first 160 participants) and from about 1,300 subjects provided by 6 global collaborators. Subjects who had been exposed to COVID-19, were actively infected with it, or had recovered from it provided the deeply sampled blood TCRbeta repertoires that made up the dataset. The repertoires were made available in a free public database intended to serve as a resource for research on the immune response to SARS-CoV-2. The sample metadata nearly always contained a de-identified subject ID, COVID-19 status, age in years and sex. Study-wide findings and limitations: The amount of clinical and demographic metadata varied by source and participant and was provided uncurated.

On this clone itself: It lacks a known antigen. Base qualities are missing; no much larger clone stands one base away.

The immunoSEQ Assay, a bias-controlled multiplex PCR, was used to amplify TCRbeta CDR3 regions from genomic DNA. The original methods were these. The number of nucleated cells in each sample was estimated by amplification of reference gene primers within the assay. Sequence reads were collapsed and filtered to measure the absolute abundance of every unique TCRbeta CDR3 rearrangement. Productive Simpson clonality was computed per sample as the square root of Simpson's diversity index over productive rearrangements. TCRdb limited this immuneACCESS table to in-frame rearrangements with V and J called. A share of clones is missing; checked studies link under half to unresolved V genes, and the rest is unexplained. The D gene and trimming were derived from the DNA, and the V and J assignments and clone size from that table. The sample yields over 55,000 clones; 91% were counted once. In total, the top ten clones hold 8.5% of the sample.

The collaborating institutions used their own protocols to collect whole blood in K2EDTA tubes. For TCRbeta analysis, collaborators shipped samples in one of three forms: frozen whole blood, isolated PBMCs, or DNA extracted from either of those sample types. This clonotype was sampled from a human donor in a cohort sampled during active COVID-19. The sample was peripheral blood.

The DNA is as follows: TGTGCCAGCAGCTTAGTGGCAGTTAACACTGAAGCTTTCTTT. This gives the protein CASSLVAVNTEAFF. The chain couples TRBV11-2 to TRBJ1-1, with the D gene too uncertain to name. From its cysteine to its phenylalanine, the CDR3 spans 14 amino acids. The read is trimmed to its CDR3 DNA, 42 bases read in frame from base 1. The junction carries 8 bases between V and J, which are trimmed by 1 base and 2 bases respectively. The germline V gene yields SGHAT for CDR1 and FQNNGV for CDR2. Joined to the reference TRBV11-2 and TRBJ1-1 proteins, this CDR3 gives the full variable domain: EAGVAQSPRYKIIEKRQSVAFWCNPISGHATLYWYQQILGQGPKLLIQFQNNGVVDDSQLPKDRFSAERLKGVDSTLKIQPAKLEDSAVYLCASSLVAVNTEAFFGQGTRLTVV.